A selection of T cell receptor beta chains follows, all from one sample in a study of T-cell reconstitution after alpha-beta-depleted transplantation in children. TCRdb itself ran the PCR reads through MiXCR, one entry per CDR3 protein. The sample has 670,000 or so distinct CDR3 sequences, 10% to 15% seen once. Sequencing used PBMCs, obtained before TCRalphabeta/CD19-depleted stem cell transplant. The source of these receptors is a girl aged 2 to 10 with congenital amegakaryocytic thrombocytopenia, due to receive a stem cell transplant. Both conserved end residues are part of each CDR3.

CDR3 protein,J gene,V gene
CSARAFPTSGSRDYNEQFF,TRBJ2-1,TRBV20-1
CASSQYVRGYEQYF,TRBJ2-7,TRBV14
CASAIRLADYNEQFF,TRBJ2-1,TRBV5-1
CASSQVQAGDDTGELFF,TRBJ2-2,TRBV4-2
CASTSGNPGYNEQFF,TRBJ2-1,TRBV5-1
CASSLWGIDNEQFF,TRBJ2-1,TRBV5-1
CSARGSWVTSNQPQHF,TRBJ1-5,TRBV20-1
CSARDTHTGGGEKLFF,TRBJ1-4,TRBV20-1
CASSAYRVRYNEQFF,TRBJ2-1,TRBV7-9
CASSTLGTGAHEQFF,TRBJ2-1,TRBV5-1
CASSRGVGQGLPNTQYF,TRBJ2-3,TRBV4-1
CATSDPTWSDDTQYF,TRBJ2-3,TRBV24-1
CASSLALAGQTGELFF,TRBJ2-2,TRBV5-1
CATSRGIDTEAFF,TRBJ1-1,TRBV15
CASSLAFDASYEQYF,TRBJ2-7,TRBV5-1
CASSETTANTEAFF,TRBJ1-1,TRBV5-1
CASSYPEQGILINEQFF,TRBJ2-1,TRBV6-5
CSASSTDTDTQYF,TRBJ2-3,TRBV20-1
CASSPAPSGRGTDTQYF,TRBJ2-3,TRBV7-2
CAISELAGEQFF,TRBJ2-1,TRBV10-3
CSARVASAGNNSPLHF,TRBJ1-6,TRBV20-1
CASSRTARAPNTGELFF,TRBJ2-2,TRBV19